What follows are 14 T cell receptor beta chains derived from one specimen sequenced in a study of TIL therapy for anti-PD-1-resistant metastatic lung cancer. This sample's time point: pre-treatment sample, taken before nivolumab and TIL therapy. The immunoSEQ assay was v3. Assay used: immunoSEQ multiplex PCR; TCRdb lists only in-frame clones, some missing. The repertoire holds some 57,000 clones, with 87% as singletons. The input for sequencing was blood, taken at baseline. The receptors come from a person between 25 and 79 years old with non-small cell lung cancer.

This chain connects TRBV7-9 to TRBJ2-1, with no clear D. Trimming shortened V by 6 bases and J by 3 bases, and 12 bases separated the two germline ends. Germline V gene data show CDR1 as SEHNR and CDR2 as FQNEAQ (reference sequence). The CDR3 covers 14 residues. The CDR3 nucleotides read TGTGCCAGCAGTACGTCTCCAGTCTACAATGAGCAGTTCTTC. This encodes CASSTSPVYNEQFF.

The chain recombines TRBV4-2 with TRBJ2-3, with TRBD2 matching over 8 bases. The germline V gene encodes CDR1 LGHNA and CDR2 YNFKEQ. The CDR3 runs 19 residues. V was pared by 0 bases and J by 5 bases, with 16 bases of the junction left unmatched. CDR3 residues: CASSQEGTPGAGGLDTQYF. The CDR3 DNA sequence: TGTGCCAGCAGCCAAGAGGGTACCCCAGGGGCGGGAGGTTTAGATACGCAGTATTTT.

This chain connects TRBV28 to TRBJ1-2; 8 bases fit TRBD1. The CDR3 consists of 14 residues. V trimming: 8 bases; J trimming: 5 bases; junction bases outside the gene matches: 10. Germline CDR1 reads MDHEN; CDR2 reads SYDVKM. The CDR3 DNA reads as TGTGCCAGCCAACCCAGGGGGCGCCTTTATGGCTACACCTTC. Protein: CASQPRGRLYGYTF.

As DNA, the CDR3 is TGTGCCAGCAGCGTAGAGTCGGACAGAAATGAAAAACTGTTTTTT. Amino acid sequence: CASSVESDRNEKLFF. This sequence joins TRBV9 and TRBJ1-4; possible D gene TRBD1, 6 bases. This CDR3 has 15 amino acids. V gave up 0 bases and J gave up 5 bases, with 11 bases separating them. Germline V gene lookup returns CDR1 SGDLS and CDR2 YYNGEE.

The chain links TRBV5-1 to TRBJ2-7; D not certain. This CDR3 is built from 13 residues. Germline V gene lookup returns CDR1 SGHRS and CDR2 YFSETQ. The V and J ends lost 2 bases and 2 bases respectively, with 8 bases between them. CDR3 nucleotide sequence: TGCGCCAGCAGCTTAACTGAGACCTACGAGCAGTACTTC. Translating it yields CASSLTETYEQYF.

The chain links TRBV27 to TRBJ1-5; unclear D gene. The CDR3 loop spans 13 amino acids. The germline V gene has CDR1 MNHEY and CDR2 SMNVEV (reference sequence). With 3 bases removed from V and 2 bases from J, the gap between germline ends came to 5 bases. This CDR3 is CASSFRGNQPQHF. The CDR3 DNA follows: TGTGCCAGCAGTTTTCGGGGCAATCAGCCCCAGCATTTT.

The chain is built from TRBV27 and TRBJ1-5; TRBD1 matches 7 bases. Trimming took 2 bases from V and 2 from J; bases not matched to a gene: 6. This CDR3 spans 16 amino acids. CDR1 and CDR2 (germline): MNHEY, SMNVEV (reference sequence). Here the CDR3 DNA reads TGTGCCAGCAGTTTAGGGGCAGGGGGACGCAATCAGCCCCAGCATTTT. It yields the protein CASSLGAGGRNQPQHF.

This clone was observed a single time. This chain joins TRBV6-6 and TRBJ1-2, with 9 bases fitting TRBD1. This CDR3 is 15 amino acids long. In germline, CDR1 is MNHNY, CDR2 SVGAGI (reference sequence). The ends lost 2 bases at V and 2 bases at J; junction bases unmatched: 3. The CDR3 DNA sequence: TGTGCCAGCAGTTACCCCGGACAGGGGAACTATGGCTACACCTTC. It yields the protein CASSYPGQGNYGYTF.

J is TRBJ1-4 and V is TRBV25-1; 8 nucleotides agree with TRBD1. Germline V gives CDR1 MGHDK, CDR2 SYGVNS. This CDR3 is 15 amino acids long. V was pared by 4 bases and J by 8 bases, with 9 bases of the junction left unmatched. CDR3 region: CASSGSQGGAEKLFF. Written as DNA, the CDR3 is TGTGCCAGCAGTGGTTCACAGGGGGGGGCCGAAAAACTGTTTTTT.

This clone was counted once. The CDR3 is CASSSDGQGGEWGYGYTF. The CDR3 bases are TGTGCCAGCAGCTCGGATGGACAGGGTGGAGAATGGGGCTATGGCTACACCTTC. The rearrangement links TRBV7-6 to TRBJ1-2; 8 bases fit TRBD1. Germline V CDR1 and CDR2: SGHVS, FNYEAQ. V shed 4 bases and J 4 bases; nucleotides not matched to a gene: 17. The CDR3 contains 18 residues.

The chain joins TRBV10-1 to TRBJ2-7, with D perhaps matching TRBD1 (6 bases). Germline loops: CDR1 WNHNN, CDR2 SYGVQD (reference sequence). The CDR3 sequence is 18 residues long. Trimming left V 6 bases short and J 1 base short, with 25 bases between. In nucleotides, the CDR3 is TGCGCCAGCAGCCCGAGTCTAGGACAGCTTGGTGGGTCCTACGAGCAGTACTTC. Its protein is CASSPSLGQLGGSYEQYF.

This chain links TRBV7-9 with TRBJ1-6; the D is unclear. CDR3 length equals 17 residues. Germline CDR1 SEHNR, CDR2 FQNEAQ (reference sequence). Trimming took off 3 bases at V and 8 bases at J, with 20 bases between the two ends. This chain's CDR3 is CASSFQAKPVSDSPLHF. As DNA, the CDR3 is TGTGCCAGCAGCTTTCAGGCCAAACCGGTTTCGGATTCACCCCTCCACTTT.

This clone appeared once. V is TRBV18 and J is TRBJ1-2; unclear D gene. The V end was cut by 2 bases, the J end by 8 bases, with 9 bases between. The CDR3 loop spans 12 amino acids. The germline CDR1 and CDR2 sequences are KGHSH and LQKENI. The CDR3 nucleotides are TGTGCCAGCTCACCATCGAGAAGCGGCTACACCTTC. Amino acid sequence: CASSPSRSGYTF.

The V and J genes are TRBV5-8 and TRBJ2-7; 7 bases map to TRBD1. The V gene's germline CDR1 is SGHTS and CDR2 YDEGEE. The trim removed 4 bases at V and 2 bases at J, leaving 6 bases unmatched. CDR3 length: 14 amino acids. The DNA of the CDR3 is TGTGCCAGCAGCACCGGGACAGATGCCTACGAGCAGTACTTC. Its translation is CASSTGTDAYEQYF.